This passage covers 29 T cell receptor beta chains from one sample sequenced in a study of STAT3 mutations in large granular lymphocyte leukemia. Their cognate antigens are unknown. Study observations and caveats: At least one immunodominant TCR beta clonotype appeared in every T-cell large granular lymphocyte leukemia patient.

Assay used: immunoSEQ multiplex PCR; TCRdb lists only in-frame clones, some missing. The repertoire holds fewer than 20,000 clones, with approximately 84% as singletons. The sample taken for sequencing was peripheral blood mononuclear cells. These receptors came from a man between 50 and 59 years old with T-cell large granular lymphocyte leukemia. Some clones in this sample may be carry-over from other donors' samples.

V gene TRBV28 combines with J gene TRBJ2-5; 8 nucleotides align to TRBD2. The V and J ends lost 2 bases and 5 bases, in that order; junction bases with no gene match: 4. The CDR3 extends over 14 amino acids. Germline CDR1 MDHEN, CDR2 SYDVKM. Written as DNA, the CDR3 is TGTGCCAGCAGTTTAGGACTAGCACTGGAGACCCAGTACTTC. It translates to CASSLGLALETQYF.

V gene TRBV27 combines with J gene TRBJ2-2; 7 bases line up with TRBD2. Germline V gives CDR1 MNHEY, CDR2 SMNVEV (reference sequence). With V trimmed by 3 bases and J by 0 bases, 4 bases remained unmatched. This CDR3 contains 16 residues. The DNA for the CDR3 is TGTGCCAGCAGTTTCAGCGGGGTTGCGAACACCGGGGAGCTGTTTTTT. This gives the protein CASSFSGVANTGELFF.

The chain recombines TRBV7-2 with TRBJ2-2; 12 bases map to TRBD2. The CDR3 spans 14 residues. Germline V gene data show CDR1 as SGHTA and CDR2 as FQGNSA. J gave up 7 bases and V 6 bases, and 3 bases lay outside the gene matches. Here the CDR3 reads CASRTSGSGGELFF. As DNA, the CDR3 is TGTGCCAGCAGGACTAGCGGGAGCGGCGGGGAGCTGTTTTTT.

V is TRBV18 and J is TRBJ2-1; TRBD1 might be the D (5 bases). The length of the CDR3 is 14 residues. V was clipped by 4 bases and J by 6 bases, with 13 bases between them. In germline, CDR1 is KGHSH, CDR2 LQKENI. CDR3 sequence: CASSQIQELNEQFF. Here the CDR3 DNA reads TGTGCCAGCTCACAAATACAGGAACTCAATGAGCAGTTCTTC.

This chain connects TRBV19 to TRBJ1-5; D is perhaps TRBD1 (5 bases). Deletions cut 8 bases from V and 2 bases from J, with 13 bases between. In germline, CDR1 is LNHDA, CDR2 SQIVND (reference sequence). The CDR3 spans 14 residues. CDR3 sequence: CASQGALGNQPQHF. The CDR3 nucleotides read TGTGCCAGTCAGGGAGCACTCGGCAATCAGCCCCAGCATTTT.

The rearrangement uses TRBV13 and TRBJ1-3, with D perhaps matching TRBD1 (6 bases). The CDR3 is made up of 16 amino acids. The V end lost 4 bases, the J end lost 4 bases, and 17 bases lay between the germline ends. Germline assignment: CDR1 PRHDT and CDR2 FYEKMQ (reference sequence). The CDR3: CASSSRGGNWGNTIYF. Here the CDR3 DNA reads TGTGCCAGCAGCTCCAGGGGAGGGAATTGGGGAAACACCATATATTTT.

The chain carries TRBV5-1 and TRBJ2-2; 10 nucleotides align to TRBD2. Per germline, CDR1 SGHRS and CDR2 YFSETQ. V lost 4 bases and J lost 8; bases outside the gene matches: 8. This CDR3 region has 15 residues. CDR3 protein: CASSPSGGAWGELFF. CDR3 DNA: TGCGCCAGCAGCCCCAGCGGGGGGGCTTGGGGGGAGCTGTTTTTT.

The chain links TRBV19 to TRBJ1-4; possible D gene TRBD1, 6 bases. CDR3 length equals 16 residues. CDR1 LNHDA and CDR2 SQIVND come from the germline V gene (reference sequence). Trimming took off 7 bases at V and 4 bases at J, with 19 bases between the two ends. The CDR3: CASTRVPGDGNEKLFF. The CDR3 coding sequence is TGTGCCAGTACAAGGGTGCCAGGGGACGGTAATGAAAAACTGTTTTTT.

This clone appeared a few times. The chain links TRBV10-2 to TRBJ2-2, with D possibly TRBD2 on 6 matching bases. Trimming removed 0 bases at V and 6 bases at J, with 14 bases between. The length of the CDR3 is 16 residues. Germline V gene sequence: CDR1 WSHSY, CDR2 SAAADI. Here the CDR3 reads CASSESGSGFAGELFF. The CDR3 nucleotides are TGCGCCAGCAGTGAGTCGGGGAGCGGGTTCGCCGGGGAGCTGTTTTTT.

The chain is built from TRBV7-9 and TRBJ2-5; TRBD1 aligns across 9 bases. The germline V gene encodes CDR1 SEHNR and CDR2 FQNEAQ (reference sequence). Unmatched junction bases numbered 8, after V lost 3 bases and J lost 6 bases. The CDR3 spans 15 residues. The CDR3 region is CASSFIRDREQTQYF. In nucleotides, the CDR3 is TGTGCCAGCAGCTTCATCCGGGACAGGGAACAGACCCAGTACTTC.

The chain recombines TRBV19 with TRBJ1-5; D gene ambiguous. Trimming left V 3 bases short and J 4 bases short, with 10 bases between. Per the germline V gene, CDR1 is LNHDA and CDR2 is SQIVND (reference sequence). The CDR3 is 14 residues long. CDR3 protein: CASSMTRPNQPQHF. CDR3 nucleotides: TGTGCCAGTAGTATGACTCGTCCGAATCAGCCCCAGCATTTT.

This clone was seen just once. This chain joins TRBV5-1 and TRBJ2-5, with D possibly matching TRBD2 (5 bases). The V end was cut by 0 bases, the J end by 4 bases, with 7 bases between. The CDR3 has 13 residues. CDR1 SGHRS and CDR2 YFSETQ come from the germline V gene. CDR3 sequence reads: CASSLGGSETQYF. The CDR3 DNA is TGCGCCAGCAGCTTGGGAGGGTCAGAGACCCAGTACTTC.

V and J are TRBV12-5 and TRBJ2-3, with D maybe TRBD1 (5 bases). Germline CDR1 LGHNT, CDR2 FRNRAP. This CDR3 is built from 14 residues. Trimming removed 3 bases from V and 1 base from J, with 8 bases in between. The CDR3 DNA sequence: TGTGCTAGTGGTTTAGAAGGGGGCACAGATACGCAGTATTTT. Protein: CASGLEGGTDTQYF.

CDR3 sequence reads: CASSLDGTGGGNTIYF. In DNA, the CDR3 is TGTGCCAGCAGCTTGGATGGGACAGGAGGAGGAAACACCATATATTTT. The chain carries TRBV5-6 and TRBJ1-3; 8 bases line up with TRBD1. This CDR3 is 16 amino acids long. Germline lookup yields CDR1 SGHDT and CDR2 YYEEEE. V was pared by 0 bases and J by 4 bases, with 6 bases of the junction left unmatched. Full variable domain (rest looked up from reference TRBV5-6 and TRBJ1-3): DAGVTQSPTHLIKTRGQQVTLRCSPKSGHDTVSWYQQALGQGPQFIFQYYEEEERQRGNFPDRFSGHQFPNYSSELNVNALLLGDSALYLCASSLDGTGGGNTIYFGEGSWLTVV.

This chain connects TRBV7-9 to TRBJ2-3; D is possibly TRBD2 (5 bases). The CDR3 spans 17 residues. V lost 5 bases and J lost 6, with 24 bases in between. Germline V CDR1 and CDR2: SEHNR, FQNEAQ (reference sequence). The CDR3 DNA is TGTGCCAGCAGCCTCCGGACTTTGGTTCTGAGACGGGATACGCAGTATTTT. It translates to CASSLRTLVLRRDTQYF.

The chain joins TRBV2 to TRBJ2-1; 11 nucleotides agree with TRBD2. The CDR3 has 13 amino acids. V trimming: 7 bases; J trimming: 7 bases; junction bases outside the gene matches: 3. Germline V gene sequence: CDR1 SNHLY, CDR2 FYNNEI. This CDR3 reads CASTPSGGNEQFF. The CDR3 nucleotides are TGTGCCAGCACCCCTAGCGGGGGGAATGAGCAGTTCTTC.

This clone was found a few times. For the CDR3, the DNA is TGTGCCTGGAGTGGGTGGGGGGGCCGTCAGCCCCAGCATTTT. It codes for CAWSGWGGRQPQHF. J is TRBJ1-5 and V is TRBV30, with D possibly matching TRBD1 (6 bases). Germline CDR1 reads GTSNPN; CDR2 reads SVGIG (reference sequence). The V gene lost 1 base and the J gene lost 6 bases, with 13 bases spanning the gap. The CDR3 has 14 residues.

V and J are TRBV9 and TRBJ2-2; TRBD2 matches at 7 bases. V was pared by 4 bases and J by 2 bases, with 5 bases of the junction left unmatched. The CDR3 totals 15 residues. The germline V gene has CDR1 SGDLS and CDR2 YYNGEE. This CDR3 is CASSLSGINTGELFF. The CDR3 nucleotides are TGTGCCAGCAGCCTCAGCGGGATCAACACCGGGGAGCTGTTTTTT.

This rearrangement joins TRBV2 to TRBJ1-2; D remains unclear. V was pared by 4 bases and J by 0 bases, with 6 bases between. From germline, CDR1 is SNHLY and CDR2 FYNNEI. CDR3 length equals 13 residues. CDR3 loop: CASSARANYGYTF. In DNA form, the CDR3 reads TGTGCCAGCAGTGCCCGCGCTAACTATGGCTACACCTTC.

This chain uses TRBV7-3 with TRBJ2-3, with 9 bases aligning to TRBD1. This CDR3 has 14 amino acids. Looked up from germline, CDR1 is SGHTA and CDR2 is FQGTGA. V dropped 4 bases and J dropped 4; count of bases not matched to a gene: 3. The CDR3, as DNA: TGTGCCAGCAGCTACCGGGACAGGGCAGATACGCAGTATTTT. As protein: CASSYRDRADTQYF.

This clone has a single count. The chain has TRBV19 and TRBJ1-5; D remains ambiguous. Germline loops: CDR1 LNHDA, CDR2 SQIVND (reference sequence). Trimming left V 7 bases short and J 0 bases short, with 7 bases between. There are 13 residues in the CDR3. The CDR3 loop is CASKEHSNQPQHF. In DNA, the CDR3 is TGTGCCAGTAAGGAGCATAGCAATCAGCCCCAGCATTTT.

This chain links TRBV25-1 with TRBJ2-2; 10 nucleotides agree with TRBD1. With 6 bases clipped from V and 3 bases from J, the junction kept 1 base outside the gene matches. Germline V CDR1 and CDR2: MGHDK, SYGVNS. The CDR3 has 14 amino acids. As DNA, the CDR3 is TGTGCCAGCAGGACAGGGGGCGACACCGGGGAGCTGTTTTTT. Its protein product is CASRTGGDTGELFF.

V gene TRBV27 combines with J gene TRBJ1-4; D not certain. Germline CDR1 is MNHEY and CDR2 is SMNVEV (reference sequence). The CDR3 has 17 residues. The V and J ends lost 6 bases and 3 bases respectively, with 20 bases between them. This CDR3 reads CASRKQWLSGANEKLFF. The CDR3 DNA follows: TGTGCCAGCAGGAAACAGTGGCTAAGTGGAGCTAATGAAAAACTGTTTTTT. The full variable domain, rest sourced from reference TRBV27 and TRBJ1-4, is EAQVTQNPRYLITVTGKKLTVTCSQNMNHEYMSWYRQDPGLGLRQIYYSMNVEVTDKGDVPEGYKVSRKEKRNFPLILESPSPNQTSLYFCASRKQWLSGANEKLFFGSGTQLSVL.

The chain recombines TRBV18 with TRBJ1-5; D remains ambiguous. CDR1 and CDR2 from the germline V gene are KGHSH and LQKENI. The ends were cut back, 3 bases at V and 4 bases at J, with 13 bases in the middle. The CDR3 length is 15 residues. CDR3 protein: CASSPSGSSNQPQHF. Written as DNA, the CDR3 is TGTGCCAGCTCACCCTCGGGCAGCTCGAATCAGCCCCAGCATTTT.

This clone was detected only once. The J gene is TRBJ2-3, the V gene TRBV19, with TRBD2 matching over 12 bases. V was pared by 5 bases and J by 4 bases, with 4 bases of the junction left unmatched. The germline V gene encodes CDR1 LNHDA and CDR2 SQIVND (reference sequence). This CDR3 contains 15 residues. DNA of the CDR3: TGTGCCAGTAGTTCGACTAGCGGGGGACCAGATACGCAGTATTTT. It codes for CASSSTSGGPDTQYF.

The gene calls are TRBV5-6 and TRBJ2-2; D call uncertain. The CDR3 runs 13 residues. Trimming took 0 bases from V and 3 from J, leaving 3 bases between them. Germline V gives CDR1 SGHDT, CDR2 YYEEEE. CDR3 bases: TGTGCCAGCAGCTTGGGGGACACCGGGGAGCTGTTTTTT. This sequence encodes CASSLGDTGELFF.

The genes are TRBV9 and TRBJ2-1, with 11 bases identical to TRBD2. From germline, CDR1 is SGDLS and CDR2 YYNGEE. Losses at the gene ends were 4 bases for V and 2 bases for J; bases not matched to a gene: 5. This CDR3 has 16 residues. DNA of the CDR3: TGTGCCAGCAGCTTTCTTAGCGGGGGGGCCTACAATGAGCAGTTCTTC. Amino acid sequence: CASSFLSGGAYNEQFF.

V is TRBV25-1 and J is TRBJ2-1; 11 nucleotides line up with TRBD2. With V trimmed by 4 bases and J by 1 base, 3 bases remained unmatched. The germline V gene encodes CDR1 MGHDK and CDR2 SYGVNS. The CDR3 totals 16 residues. CDR3 bases: TGTGCCAGCAGTGGTAGCGGGAGGGATTCCTACAATGAGCAGTTCTTC. Translated: CASSGSGRDSYNEQFF.

This chain uses TRBV5-1 with TRBJ2-5, with 12 bases aligning to TRBD2. The CDR3 is 19 amino acids. V trimming: 4 bases; J trimming: 1 base; junction bases outside the gene matches: 14. Germline lookup yields CDR1 SGHRS and CDR2 YFSETQ. CDR3: CASSLPSSGGARVQETQYF. For the CDR3, the DNA is TGCGCCAGCAGCCTTCCCTCTAGCGGGGGGGCCCGGGTCCAAGAGACCCAGTACTTC.